This entry lists 5 T cell receptor beta chains sequenced from one sample in a study of T cell responses to AZD1222 COVID-19 vaccine. Profiling relied on immunoSEQ multiplex PCR, and the TCRdb table lists in-frame clones only, not all of them. Of some 130,000 clones detected, approximately 93% appear once; the ten largest clones hold just over 5%. Sequencing used peripheral blood, obtained on day 0 of AZD1222 vaccination. The receptor source for this set is an adult in good health.

Only one count was recorded for this clone. This sequence joins TRBV5-1 and TRBJ2-7, with TRBD2 matching 7 bases. This CDR3 has 14 amino acids. V shed 0 bases, J shed 2 bases, and the junction held 2 bases outside the gene matches. In germline, CDR1 is SGHRS, CDR2 YFSETQ. In DNA, the CDR3 is TGCGCCAGCAGCTTGGCTAGCGGAGCCTACGAGCAGTACTTC. Residues: CASSLASGAYEQYF.

The V gene is TRBV5-1, the J gene TRBJ1-2; the D is unclear. The length of the CDR3 is 16 residues. V lost 0 bases and J 1 base, leaving 13 bases between the germline ends. CDR1 is SGHRS and CDR2 is YFSETQ in the germline V gene. The CDR3 DNA follows: TGCGCCAGCAGCTTGGATTCGCCCCAGATTAACTATGGCTACACCTTC. This gives the protein CASSLDSPQINYGYTF.

This sequence joins TRBV19 and TRBJ1-5; 8 nucleotides match TRBD1. Trimming removed 7 bases from V and 1 base from J; junction bases left unmatched: 6. The CDR3 runs 15 residues. CDR1 LNHDA and CDR2 SQIVND come from the germline V gene (reference sequence). CDR3 protein: CASNPDRVSNQPQHF. As DNA, the CDR3 is TGTGCCAGTAACCCGGACAGGGTGAGCAATCAGCCCCAGCATTTT. The entire variable domain, with the rest obtained from reference TRBV19 and TRBJ1-5, is as follows: DGGITQSPKYLFRKEGQNVTLSCEQNLNHDAMYWYRQDPGQGLRLIYYSQIVNDFQKGDIAEGYSVSREKKESFPLTVTSAQKNPTAFYLCASNPDRVSNQPQHFGDGTRLSIL.

The CDR3 nucleotides are TGTGCCAGCAGCTTGGTCCCCGAGGAGACCGGGGAGCTGTTTTTT. Translated, it gives CASSLVPEETGELFF. The chain uses TRBV5-5 and TRBJ2-2; D uncertain. CDR3 size: 15 residues. CDR1 and CDR2 (germline): SGHKS, YYEKEE (reference sequence). With 0 bases removed from V and 5 bases from J, the gap between germline ends came to 11 bases.

The rearrangement links TRBV5-1 to TRBJ2-3; D unclear. The CDR3 is made up of 14 amino acids. The V end was cut by 0 bases, the J end by 0 bases, with 5 bases between. Germline CDR1 is SGHRS and CDR2 is YFSETQ. CDR3 amino acids: CASSLVGSTDTQYF. DNA for the CDR3: TGCGCCAGCAGCTTGGTTGGGAGCACAGATACGCAGTATTTT.